A selection of T cell receptor beta chains follows, all from one sample in a study of technical replicates of blood from a handful of donors. The method was immunoSEQ multiplex PCR; TCRdb's version includes in-frame clones alone and lacks a portion of them. The sample consists of 70,000 to 80,000 clones, roughly 91% of them appearing once. The material sequenced was T cells isolated from PBMCs. These receptor sequences come from a human donor in good health. Some clones in this sample may be carry-over from other donors' samples. The CDR3 runs from the conserved cysteine through the conserved F or W. The D gene is left open where the match is weak. Clone size is not always given. Where it is, it says once, few, many or a class for expanded clones.

clone_size j_call v_call d_call cdr3_length cdr3_aa cdr3_nt
- TRBJ1-2 TRBV27 - 15 CASRKEGESSYGYTF TGTGCCAGCAGGAAAGAAGGGGAATCCAGCTATGGCTACACCTTC
- TRBJ2-6 TRBV9 - 15 CASSLRGTGANVLTF TGTGCCAGCAGCCTCCGGGGGACTGGGGCCAACGTCCTGACTTTC
- TRBJ2-3 TRBV29-1 - 12 CSTRQVTDTQYF TGCAGCACGAGACAGGTCACAGATACGCAGTATTTT
- TRBJ2-2 TRBV7-8 - 13 CASGREYTGELFF TGTGCCAGCGGGAGAGAGTACACCGGGGAGCTGTTTTTT
- TRBJ2-7 TRBV27 TRBD2 17 CASSTGLAGVGYYEQYF TGTGCCAGCAGCACGGGACTAGCGGGAGTAGGCTACTACGAGCAGTACTTC
few TRBJ1-1 TRBV6-5 - 13 CAARGQQFTEAFF TGTGCCGCGAGAGGTCAGCAATTCACTGAAGCTTTCTTT
- TRBJ2-1 TRBV2 - 16 CASSEAGVRYSGEQFF TGTGCCAGCAGTGAAGCGGGGGTTCGGTATAGCGGAGAGCAGTTCTTC
- TRBJ2-5 TRBV11-3 - 14 CASSLVGAQETQYF TGTGCCAGCAGCTTAGTTGGAGCTCAAGAGACCCAGTACTTC
- TRBJ2-7 TRBV2 TRBD2 15 CASKIGSGDSYEQYF TGTGCCAGCAAGATCGGAAGCGGGGATTCCTACGAGCAGTACTTC
- TRBJ2-1 TRBV7-6 TRBD2 14 CASSLSTGGHEQFF TGTGCCAGCAGCTTATCGACGGGAGGTCATGAGCAGTTCTTC
- TRBJ1-4 TRBV30 TRBD1 16 CAGSGDRGGPYEKLFF TGTGCCGGGTCGGGGGACAGGGGCGGGCCCTACGAAAAACTGTTTTTT
- TRBJ1-4 TRBV29-1 - 12 CSVATTNEKLFF TGCAGCGTTGCCACAACTAATGAAAAACTGTTTTTT
- TRBJ2-1 TRBV2 TRBD1 14 CASSPGTGRPGQFF TGTGCCAGCAGCCCCGGGACAGGACGTCCAGGCCAGTTCTTC
- TRBJ2-1 TRBV4-1 - 16 CASSRGLSDSYNEQFF TGCGCCAGCAGCCGAGGACTATCCGACTCCTACAATGAGCAGTTCTTC
- TRBJ2-3 TRBV5-4 - 11 CASSSPNTQYF TGTGCCAGCAGCTCTCCTAATACGCAGTATTTT
- TRBJ1-5 TRBV12-2 - 21 CASRYPSHGTGPSSSNQPQHF TGTGCAAGTCGGTACCCATCCCACGGGACAGGACCCTCGTCTAGCAATCAGCCCCAGCATTTT
- TRBJ2-5 TRBV18 - 16 CASSPLSGQGQETQYF -
- TRBJ1-3 TRBV29-1 - 15 CSVIPGPSSGNTIYF TGCAGCGTTATACCGGGTCCGAGCTCTGGAAACACCATATATTTT
- TRBJ1-5 TRBV30 TRBD1 12 CAWTTGNQPQHF TGTGCCTGGACGACAGGGAATCAGCCCCAGCATTTT
few TRBJ2-7 TRBV23-1 TRBD1 14 CASSFTGGGYEQYF TGCGCCAGCAGCTTCACAGGGGGCGGGTACGAGCAGTACTTC
- TRBJ2-1 TRBV11-2 - 19 CASSIGPFRGKGGSNEQFF TGTGCCAGCAGCATCGGGCCATTCCGGGGAAAAGGAGGTAGCAATGAGCAGTTCTTC
- TRBJ1-4 TRBV18 - 15 CASTHLQAVNEKLFF TGTGCCAGCACACATTTACAGGCCGTTAATGAAAAACTGTTTTTT
few TRBJ1-1 TRBV9 - 17 CASSATRLGSLNTEAFF TGTGCCAGCAGCGCCACCCGTCTTGGCAGTTTGAACACTGAAGCTTTCTTT
- TRBJ2-7 TRBV10-3 TRBD2 16 CAISESTAGGPFEQYF TGTGCCATCAGTGAGTCTACAGCGGGAGGGCCATTCGAGCAGTACTTC
- TRBJ1-3 TRBV2 - 15 CASREGVSGGNTIYF TGTGCCAGCAGAGAGGGTGTTTCGGGCGGAAACACCATATATTTT
- TRBJ2-7 TRBV29-1 TRBD1 16 CSVVWTGATTHYEQYF TGCAGCGTTGTGTGGACAGGGGCTACGACACACTACGAGCAGTACTTC
once TRBJ1-3 TRBV6-1 - 13 CASSEAGWNTIYF TGTGCCAGCAGTGAAGCGGGCTGGAACACCATATATTTT
- TRBJ2-7 TRBV27 - 16 CASRPSPGEASYEQYF TGTGCCAGCAGACCCTCTCCGGGGGAGGCGTCCTACGAGCAGTACTTC
- TRBJ2-2 TRBV27 - 15 CASSLNRLNTGELFF TGTGCCAGCAGTTTAAACAGGCTGAACACCGGGGAGCTGTTTTTT
- TRBJ2-1 TRBV15 TRBD2 17 CATSRTLPGLALYEQFF TGTGCCACCAGCAGAACTCTCCCCGGACTAGCTTTATATGAGCAGTTCTTC
- TRBJ2-1 TRBV2 TRBD2 13 CASSRGGGNEQFF TGTGCCAGCAGTCGTGGGGGGGGAAATGAGCAGTTCTTC
- TRBJ1-5 TRBV6-5 - 15 CASSLTGFGNQPQHF TGTGCCAGCAGTCTGACAGGTTTCGGGAATCAGCCCCAGCATTTT